Shown below are 26 T cell receptor beta chains from a single sample sequenced in a study of regulatory T cells in long-lasting Graves disease (dated by TCRdb to the early 2020s). The time point label on this specimen signifies: newly diagnosed GD, antithyroid drugs for less than 3 months. For both TCR sequencing and RNA sequencing, RNA was extracted from PBMCs in TRIzol. Preparation of the library involved multiplex PCR. Sequencing used an Illumina HiSeq 4000. CDR3 regions were amplified by Arm-PCR with iRepertoire HTBI primers to construct TCR beta libraries. TCRdb reran the public reads through fastp at Q25 and MiXCR, keeping productive beta chains. A single entry per CDR3 protein holds the most common genes and DNA from its merged rows. Counted in this sample were approximately 540,000 distinct CDR3 sequences; around 12% of them appeared once. The ten most abundant clones make up roughly 9.3% of the sample.

The same specimen was also included in a second study, on T cells in Graves' hyperthyroidism and ophthalmopathy.

The starting material was peripheral blood mononuclear cells (PBMCs), obtained at new diagnosis, from a patient treated with antithyroid drugs. All receptors come from a woman aged 25 to 39 with Graves disease. Donor details come from another sample of the same person, matched by shared clones.

The chain links TRBV9 to TRBJ2-1, with 9 bases matching TRBD2. The CDR3 covers 17 residues. V shed 1 base, J shed 10 bases, and the junction held 15 bases outside the gene matches. Germline V CDR1 and CDR2: SGDLS, YYNGEE. CDR3 loop: CASSVNSGRTVREEQFF. In nucleotides, the CDR3 is TGTGCCAGCAGCGTAAATAGCGGGAGAACCGTGAGGGAGGAGCAGTTCTTC.

The V and J genes are TRBV6-2 or TRBV6-3 and TRBJ2-6; D is unclear. The CDR3 spans 17 residues. V dropped 1 base and J dropped 0 bases, with 10 bases sitting between them. The germline V gene encodes CDR1 MNHEY and CDR2 SVGEGT. As DNA, the CDR3 is TGTGCCAGCAGTTACTTCGGCAGCTACTCTGGGGCCAACGTCCTGACTTTC. Translation gives CASSYFGSYSGANVLTF.

V gene TRBV20-1 combines with J gene TRBJ2-1, with 13 bases identical to TRBD2. This CDR3 comprises 17 residues. From germline, CDR1 is DFQATT and CDR2 SNEGSKA (reference sequence). The ends lost 0 bases at V and 2 bases at J; junction bases unmatched: 4. The CDR3 DNA follows: TGCAGTGCTAGAGAACTAGCGGGAGGGTTACCCTACAATGAGCAGTTCTTC. Its translation: CSARELAGGLPYNEQFF.

There are a few counts of this clonotype. The rearrangement uses TRBV20-1 and TRBJ2-7, with TRBD2 identical over 10 bases. With 6 bases clipped from V and 3 bases from J, the junction kept 5 bases outside the gene matches. Germline V gene sequence: CDR1 DFQATT, CDR2 SNEGSKA (reference sequence). The CDR3 is 13 residues long. CDR3 nucleotides: TGCAGTGCAGAAGCGGGAGGGGACTACGAGCAGTACTTC. Translated, it gives CSAEAGGDYEQYF.

This clonotype was recorded many times. This chain connects TRBV20-1 to TRBJ2-1; the match to TRBD2 covers 10 bases. J gave up 4 bases and V 5 bases, and 5 bases lay outside the gene matches. The CDR3 totals 14 residues. Germline assignment: CDR1 DFQATT and CDR2 SNEGSKA (reference sequence). The CDR3 DNA follows: TGCAGTGCTTACAGACTAGCGGGTTACAATGAGCAGTTCTTC. It yields the protein CSAYRLAGYNEQFF.

This clonotype showed up many times. This chain links TRBV11-2 with TRBJ2-1, with D possibly matching TRBD1 (5 bases). With 4 bases removed from V and 9 bases from J, the gap between germline ends came to 13 bases. CDR3 length equals 13 residues. Germline V gives CDR1 SGHAT, CDR2 FQNNGV. The CDR3 DNA follows: TGTGCCAGCAGCTCCGGACACGCTATTGAGCAGTTCTTC. Encoded protein: CASSSGHAIEQFF.

This clonotype has more than one count but fewer than ten. V is TRBV4-3 and J is TRBJ2-2; 7 bases match TRBD1. V was clipped by 4 bases and J by 6 bases; unmatched bases: 5. The CDR3 has 14 residues. Germline lookup yields CDR1 LGHNA and CDR2 YSLEER. The CDR3 spells CASSLDRPSGELFF. DNA for the CDR3: TGCGCCAGCAGCCTGGACAGGCCGTCCGGGGAGCTGTTTTTT.

This clonotype showed up many times. The chain uses TRBV15 and TRBJ2-7, with D possibly TRBD2 on 5 matching bases. Germline CDR1 is LNHNV and CDR2 is YYDKDF (reference sequence). This CDR3 contains 15 residues. V was pared by 5 bases and J by 5 bases, with 19 bases between. DNA for the CDR3: TGTGCCACCAGCCGAAAGGCCGGGGTACTCCACGAGCAGTACTTC. This sequence encodes CATSRKAGVLHEQYF.

This clonotype was recorded many times. The CDR3 sequence is CASSPGTGRHEQYF. In nucleotides, the CDR3 is TGTGCCAGCAGTCCCGGGACAGGGAGGCACGAGCAGTACTTC. The chain is built from TRBV12-3 or TRBV12-4 and TRBJ2-7, with 9 bases fitting TRBD1. The CDR3 covers 14 residues. Trimming at V came to 5 bases and at J to 5 bases, leaving 7 bases not matched to a gene.

This clonotype has ten or more counts. The chain employs TRBV2 and TRBJ1-5; D remains unclear. V dropped 5 bases and J dropped 0 bases, with 11 bases sitting between them. Per the germline V gene, CDR1 is SNHLY and CDR2 is FYNNEI. The length of the CDR3 is 15 residues. In DNA, the CDR3 is TGTGCCAGCAGTCCCAGGTGGGGTAGCAATCAGCCCCAGCATTTT. Its protein product is CASSPRWGSNQPQHF.

The rearrangement links TRBV2 to TRBJ2-7, with D unclear. Germline loops: CDR1 SNHLY, CDR2 FYNNEI. The CDR3 is made up of 13 amino acids. V lost 5 bases and J lost 4, with 12 bases in between. CDR3 protein: CASSPMGSYEQYF. In DNA, the CDR3 is TGTGCCAGCAGTCCTATGGGCAGTTACGAGCAGTACTTC.

The chain is built from TRBV7-2 and TRBJ1-1; possible D gene TRBD1, 5 bases. Germline CDR1 SGHTA, CDR2 FQGNSA. V was trimmed by 5 bases and J by 1 base, leaving 14 bases between them. The length of the CDR3 is 15 residues. The CDR3 reads CASSGSGTENTEAFF. The CDR3 DNA reads as TGTGCCAGCAGCGGTAGCGGGACGGAGAACACTGAAGCTTTCTTT.

This clonotype was detected many times. The rearrangement links TRBV7-2 to TRBJ2-1, with D possibly being TRBD1 or TRBD2 (5 bases each). From germline, CDR1 is SGHTA and CDR2 FQGNSA. The CDR3 has 15 residues. Trimming pared 6 bases from V and 7 bases from J, leaving 19 bases between. CDR3 nucleotide sequence: TGTGCCAGCAGTTCACCGGGACCTCCTTTAAATGAGCAGTTCTTC. Protein sequence: CASSSPGPPLNEQFF. Full variable domain (missing parts from reference TRBV7-2 and TRBJ2-1): GAGVSQSPSNKVTEKGKDVELRCDPISGHTALYWYRQSLGQGLEFLIYFQGNSAPDKSGLPSDRFSAERTGGSVSTLTIQRTQQEDSAVYLCASSSPGPPLNEQFFGPGTRLTVL.

Ten or more counts support this clonotype. V gene TRBV6-2 or TRBV6-3 combines with J gene TRBJ2-3, with TRBD2 as a possible D gene (6 bases). Trimming removed 6 bases from V and 6 bases from J, with 13 bases in between. Germline CDR1 MNHEY, CDR2 SVGEGT. CDR3 length equals 13 residues. The CDR3 loop is CASRAGSVDTQYF. As DNA, the CDR3 is TGTGCCAGCAGAGCCGGGAGCGTGGATACGCAGTATTTT.

This rearrangement joins TRBV10-3 to TRBJ2-2, with D possibly being TRBD2 (6 bases). Germline assignment: CDR1 ENHRY and CDR2 SYGVKD. Trimming pared 9 bases from V and 3 bases from J, leaving 14 bases between. The CDR3 covers 14 residues. CDR3 residues: CAITRDLYTGELFF. The CDR3 DNA follows: TGTGCCATAACCCGGGACTTGTACACCGGGGAGCTGTTTTTT.

This sequence joins TRBV5-1 and TRBJ2-6; 12 nucleotides align to TRBD1. Germline CDR1 SGHRS, CDR2 YFSETQ. This CDR3 has 18 amino acids. V was pared by 5 bases and J by 3 bases, with 9 bases of the junction left unmatched. The CDR3 DNA is TGCGCCAGCAGTTGGGACAGGGGGCCCCCTAATGGGGCCAACGTCCTGACTTTC. Protein product: CASSWDRGPPNGANVLTF.

This clonotype was seen many times. This rearrangement joins TRBV11-2 to TRBJ2-2; D remains unclear. V gave up 4 bases and J gave up 0 bases, with 3 bases separating them. Germline V gene sequence: CDR1 SGHAT, CDR2 FQNNGV. There are 13 residues in the CDR3. CDR3 amino acids: CASSYTNTGELFF. CDR3 bases: TGTGCCAGCAGCTACACGAACACCGGGGAGCTGTTTTTT.

This clonotype appeared many times. This chain joins TRBV30 and TRBJ2-3; perhaps TRBD1 as D (5 bases). Trimming removed 5 bases at V and 1 base at J, with 13 bases between. There are 14 residues in the CDR3. The germline gives CDR1 GTSNPN, CDR2 SVGIG (reference sequence). The CDR3 region is CAWGRQRGTDTQYF. The CDR3 DNA sequence: TGTGCCTGGGGACGACAGAGAGGCACAGATACGCAGTATTTT. Looking up the rest from reference TRBV30 and TRBJ2-3 gives the full variable domain: SQTIHQWPATLVQPVGSPLSLECTVEGTSNPNLYWYRQAAGRGLQLLFYSVGIGQISSEVPQNLSASRPQDRQFILSSKKLLLSDSGFYLCAWGRQRGTDTQYFGPGTRLTVL.

This clonotype was seen ten or more times. V gene TRBV20-1 combines with J gene TRBJ2-1; D possibly corresponds to TRBD2 (5 bases). Germline CDR1 DFQATT, CDR2 SNEGSKA (reference sequence). The CDR3 sequence is 14 residues long. Deletions cut 5 bases from V and 5 bases from J, with 16 bases between. The CDR3 DNA sequence: TGCAGTGCTCCTAGCATTACCGGCCACAATGAGCAGTTCTTC. The encoded protein is CSAPSITGHNEQFF.

This clonotype was observed a handful of times. The rearrangement uses TRBV4-1 and TRBJ1-4; possible D gene TRBD1, 5 bases. Germline loops: CDR1 MGHRA, CDR2 YSYEKL. The V end was cut by 8 bases, the J end by 4 bases, with 11 bases between. The CDR3 sequence is 13 residues long. The CDR3 coding sequence is TGCGCCAGCGGGGCCAACTTTAATGAAAAACTGTTTTTT. Amino acid sequence: CASGANFNEKLFF.

This clonotype was observed a handful of times. This rearrangement joins TRBV2 to TRBJ2-2; D may be TRBD1 (6 bases). The germline gives CDR1 SNHLY, CDR2 FYNNEI. The CDR3 runs 14 residues. Deletions cut 3 bases from V and 7 bases from J, with 12 bases between. The CDR3 protein is CASSEEGGIGELFF. The CDR3 DNA sequence: TGTGCCAGCAGTGAGGAAGGGGGAATCGGGGAGCTGTTTTTT.

The chain has TRBV2 and TRBJ2-7; D remains ambiguous. The last part of the DNA fits TRBJ2-1 better; the J call may be wrong. The CDR3 consists of 13 residues. Germline-derived CDR1 and CDR2 are SNHLY and FYNNEI. CDR3 nucleotides: TGTGCCAGCAGTTTAGGTTTTGGAAGCGAGCAGTTCTTC. The encoded protein is CASSLGFGSEQFF.

This clonotype was observed at least ten times. The V call is TRBV19, the J call TRBJ2-1, with 11 nucleotides matching TRBD2. Germline CDR1 LNHDA, CDR2 SQIVND (reference sequence). Germline trimming cut 4 bases from V and 7 bases from J; bases unmatched to any gene: 9. This CDR3 region has 16 residues. The CDR3 loop reads CASSTWTSGWGNEQFF. The CDR3 bases are TGTGCCAGTAGTACTTGGACTAGCGGGTGGGGGAATGAGCAGTTCTTC.

This clonotype showed up just a few times. The V gene is TRBV15, the J gene TRBJ1-5; TRBD1 is a possible D gene (5 bases). This CDR3 spans 15 amino acids. Trimming shortened V by 0 bases and J by 9 bases, and 15 bases separated the two germline ends. Germline V gene lookup returns CDR1 LNHNV and CDR2 YYDKDF (reference sequence). The CDR3: CATSRDGAAKRPQHF. The DNA for the CDR3 is TGTGCCACCAGCAGAGATGGGGCAGCAAAAAGGCCCCAGCATTTT.

This clonotype was seen at least ten times. The rearrangement links TRBV29-1 to TRBJ2-1; 10 nucleotides line up with TRBD2. V lost 0 bases to trimming and J lost 4 bases; unmatched junction nucleotides: 6. CDR3 size: 16 residues. The germline V gene encodes CDR1 SQVTM and CDR2 ANQGSEA. The CDR3 spells CSVEDRAGGIYNEQFF. CDR3 DNA sequence: TGCAGCGTTGAAGATCGAGCGGGAGGGATTTACAATGAGCAGTTCTTC.

This clonotype was counted ten times or more. The chain is built from TRBV10-3 and TRBJ2-5, with 7 bases aligning to TRBD2. This CDR3 region has 12 residues. The V gene's germline CDR1 is ENHRY and CDR2 SYGVKD. V lost 3 bases, J lost 5 bases, and 0 bases stayed unmatched. CDR3 coding DNA: TGTGCCATCAGTGACGGGGGGGAGACCCAGTACTTC. Encoded protein: CAISDGGETQYF.